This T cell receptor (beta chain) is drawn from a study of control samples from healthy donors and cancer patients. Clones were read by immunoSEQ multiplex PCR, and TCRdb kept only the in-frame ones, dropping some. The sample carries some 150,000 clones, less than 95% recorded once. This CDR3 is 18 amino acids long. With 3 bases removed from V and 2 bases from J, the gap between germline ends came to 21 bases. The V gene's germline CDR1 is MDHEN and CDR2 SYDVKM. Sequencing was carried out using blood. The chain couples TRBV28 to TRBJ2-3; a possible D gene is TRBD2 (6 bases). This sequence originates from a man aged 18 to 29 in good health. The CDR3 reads CASSLTWDSRSYTDTQYF. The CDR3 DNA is TGTGCCAGCAGTTTGACTTGGGACTCCAGATCCTACACAGATACGCAGTATTTT.